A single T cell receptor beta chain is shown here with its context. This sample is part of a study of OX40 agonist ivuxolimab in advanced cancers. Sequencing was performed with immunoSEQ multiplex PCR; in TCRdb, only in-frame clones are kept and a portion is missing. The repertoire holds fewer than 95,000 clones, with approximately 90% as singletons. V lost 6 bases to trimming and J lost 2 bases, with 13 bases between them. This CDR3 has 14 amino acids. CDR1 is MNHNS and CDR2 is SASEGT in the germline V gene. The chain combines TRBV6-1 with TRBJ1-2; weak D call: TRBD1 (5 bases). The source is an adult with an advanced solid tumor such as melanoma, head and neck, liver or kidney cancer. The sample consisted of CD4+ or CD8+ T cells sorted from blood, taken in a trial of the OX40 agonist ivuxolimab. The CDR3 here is CASSHQQENYGYTF. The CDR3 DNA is TGTGCCAGCAGCCATCAACAGGAGAACTATGGCTACACCTTC.